The sequence of this TCR beta chain was determined in a study of T cells in Graves' hyperthyroidism and ophthalmopathy. In its sample, this clonotype was seen a few times. V lost 1 base to trimming and J lost 8 bases, with 14 bases between them. The CDR3 totals 13 residues. Germline-derived CDR1 and CDR2 are DFQATT and SNEGSKA (reference sequence). RNA transcripts were the template for amplifying TCR beta CDR3 regions. Researchers ran a first-round RT-PCR on the TCR CDR3 using the HTBI primer set. TCRdb analysed the multiplex PCR reads with MiXCR anew, one entry per CDR3 protein. The table records about 370,000 distinct CDR3 sequences, 12% to 15% of them present only once.

Source material: blood. The chain has TRBV20-1 and TRBJ1-2, with D perhaps TRBD1 (6 bases). The clonotype was recovered from a woman aged 60-75 years with Graves' ophthalmopathy. The CDR3 region is CSARVAQGHGYTF. CDR3 DNA: TGCAGTGCTAGAGTGGCGCAGGGGCACGGCTACACCTTC.